The clone carrying this T cell receptor beta chain was detected many times. The length of the CDR3 is 15 residues. Germline CDR1 is MNHNS and CDR2 is SASEGT. Losses at the gene ends were 6 bases for V and 7 bases for J; bases not matched to a gene: 11. This record belongs to a study of metastatic and nonmetastatic thyroid tumors. Per the study methods: The authors used CDR3 differences across clinicopathological groups to build a distant-metastasis classifier for papillary thyroid cancer. TCRdb re-processed the PCR reads through MiXCR. What appears here as the V and J calls and clone size reflects TCRdb's work, not the paper's. The table records roughly 90,000 clones, around 14% of them present only once. Each patient went into thyroid surgery without having received any treatment.

The J gene is TRBJ2-2, the V gene TRBV6-1, with 7 bases that match TRBD2. Sequencing input: blood. This clonotype originated in a female donor with papillary thyroid cancer or a benign thyroid nodule (not recorded which). Some clones in this sample may be carry-over from other donors' samples. This CDR3 reads CASRSGTGGVGELFF. In nucleotides, the CDR3 is TGTGCCAGCAGGTCCGGGACGGGAGGAGTCGGGGAGCTGTTTTTT.